This is a list of T cell receptor beta chains from one sample in a study of blood T cells in healthy people across ages. MiXCR was run by TCRdb on the 5' RACE reads, yielding one entry per CDR3 protein. The data contain 780,000 or so distinct CDR3 sequences, less than 70% of them singletons. The sequencing input was blood. The receptors derive from a man older than 75 in good health. The CDR3 runs from the conserved cysteine through the conserved F or W. D genes are given only for firm matches. The size field is filled for only some rows; it gives once, few, many or a size class.

v_call	j_call	d_call	clone_size	cdr3_aa	cdr3_nt
TRBV9	TRBJ1-2	.	few	CASSSRAGYTF	TGTGCCAGCAGCTCTCGGGCTGGCTACACCTTC
TRBV29-1	TRBJ1-2	.	.	CRGDGNYGYTF	TGCAGGGGGGACGGTAACTATGGCTACACCTTC
TRBV25-1	TRBJ2-5	TRBD1	few	CASSGWTGSVGEQYF	TGTGCCAGCAGCGGTTGGACAGGGAGCGTGGGGGAGCAGTACTTC
TRBV29-1	TRBJ2-1	.	.	CSVEGTANSYNEQFF	TGCAGCGTTGAAGGGACAGCTAACTCCTACAATGAGCAGTTCTTC
TRBV20-1	TRBJ2-1	TRBD1	.	CSVRDRRGNEQFF	TGCAGTGTTCGGGACAGAAGGGGAAATGAGCAGTTCTTC
TRBV12-3/TRBV12-4	TRBJ1-2	.	.	CASKTSNLYGYTF	TGTGCCAGCAAAACCTCGAACCTCTATGGCTACACCTTC
TRBV24-1	TRBJ2-1	.	.	CATSVRAGQHLYNEQFF	TGTGCCACCAGTGTCCGGGCGGGACAGCACCTCTACAATGAGCAGTTCTTC
TRBV29-1	TRBJ2-2	TRBD1	few	CSVRDRGYTGELFF	TGCAGCGTTCGGGACAGGGGGTACACCGGGGAGCTGTTTTTT
TRBV5-1	TRBJ2-4	TRBD2	.	CASSRGELAGAKNIQYF	TGCGCCAGCAGCAGGGGAGAGCTAGCGGGAGCCAAAAACATTCAGTACTTC
TRBV4-3	TRBJ1-4	.	.	CASSQDSEATNEKLFF	TGCGCCAGCAGCCAAGATTCAGAGGCAACTAATGAAAAACTGTTTTTT
TRBV4-1	TRBJ2-5	TRBD2	.	CASSQDLGTSDGETQYF	TGCGCCAGCAGCCAAGACCTTGGGACTAGCGATGGAGAGACCCAGTACTTC
TRBV27	TRBJ1-1	.	few	CASSPRGAEAFF	TGTGCCAGCAGTCCCCGGGGGGCTGAAGCTTTCTTT
TRBV7-2	TRBJ1-1	.	few	CASSLESGAGTEAFF	TGTGCCAGCAGCTTAGAGTCGGGGGCAGGGACTGAAGCTTTCTTT
TRBV6-5	TRBJ1-2	TRBD1	few	CASGPDRANYGYTF	TGTGCCAGCGGCCCGGACAGGGCGAACTATGGCTACACCTTC